This T cell receptor beta chain emerged from a study of multiple sclerosis patients with progressive multifocal leukoencephalopathy. Whole-study findings and limits: Lower normalized Shannon entropy suggested reduced TRB diversity in most PML patients.

On this clone itself: Its specificity is unknown.

TCRdb keeps only in-frame clones here, not all; method: immunoSEQ multiplex PCR. The sample has 25,000 to 30,000 clones; about 88% are singletons. Time point indicated: before natalizumab initiation. What was sequenced was PBMCs. The sequence came from a human donor with multiple sclerosis.

The CDR3 bases are TGTGCCAGAAGCTCGTTCGGGCCTGGAGGTTACAATGAGCAGTTCTTC. As protein: CARSSFGPGGYNEQFF. The chain recombines TRBV5-3 with TRBJ2-1; a possible D gene is TRBD2 (5 bases). TRBV5-3 is an ORF for which the function is uncertain. The CDR3 runs 16 residues. Trimming took off 3 bases at V and 4 bases at J, with 17 bases between the two ends.